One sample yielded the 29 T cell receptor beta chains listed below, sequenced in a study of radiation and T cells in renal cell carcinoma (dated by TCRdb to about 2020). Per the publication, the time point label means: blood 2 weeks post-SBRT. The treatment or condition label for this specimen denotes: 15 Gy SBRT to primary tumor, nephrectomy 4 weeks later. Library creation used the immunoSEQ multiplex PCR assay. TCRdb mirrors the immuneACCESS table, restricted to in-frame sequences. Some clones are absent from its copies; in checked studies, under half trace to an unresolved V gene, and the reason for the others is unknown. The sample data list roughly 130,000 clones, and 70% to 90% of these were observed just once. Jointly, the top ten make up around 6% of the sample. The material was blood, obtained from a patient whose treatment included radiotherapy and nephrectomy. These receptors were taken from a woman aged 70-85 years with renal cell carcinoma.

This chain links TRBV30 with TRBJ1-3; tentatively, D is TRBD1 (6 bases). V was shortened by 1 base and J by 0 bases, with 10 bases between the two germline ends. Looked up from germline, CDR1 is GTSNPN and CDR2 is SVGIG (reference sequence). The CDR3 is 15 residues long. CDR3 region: CAWSATGISGNTIYF. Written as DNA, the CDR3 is TGTGCCTGGAGTGCCACAGGGATCTCTGGAAACACCATATATTTT.

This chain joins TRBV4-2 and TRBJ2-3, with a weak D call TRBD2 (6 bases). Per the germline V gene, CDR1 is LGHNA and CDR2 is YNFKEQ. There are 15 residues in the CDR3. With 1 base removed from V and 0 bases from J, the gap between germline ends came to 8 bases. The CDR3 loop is CASSQGTKSTDTQYF. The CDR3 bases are TGTGCCAGCAGCCAAGGGACTAAAAGCACAGATACGCAGTATTTT.

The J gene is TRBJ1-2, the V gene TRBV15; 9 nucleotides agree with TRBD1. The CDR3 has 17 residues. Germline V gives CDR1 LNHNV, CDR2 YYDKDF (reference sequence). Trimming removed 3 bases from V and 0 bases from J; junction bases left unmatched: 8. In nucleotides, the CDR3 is TGTGCCACCAGCAGGGCCGGGACAGGGTCCTCTAACTATGGCTACACCTTC. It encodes CATSRAGTGSSNYGYTF.

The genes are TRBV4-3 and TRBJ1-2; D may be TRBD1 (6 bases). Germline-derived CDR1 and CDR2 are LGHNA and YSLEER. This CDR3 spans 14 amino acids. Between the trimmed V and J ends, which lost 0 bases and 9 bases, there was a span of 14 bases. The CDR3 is CASSQDRLGGSYTF. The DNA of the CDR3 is TGCGCCAGCAGCCAAGATAGGTTAGGGGGAAGCTACACCTTC.

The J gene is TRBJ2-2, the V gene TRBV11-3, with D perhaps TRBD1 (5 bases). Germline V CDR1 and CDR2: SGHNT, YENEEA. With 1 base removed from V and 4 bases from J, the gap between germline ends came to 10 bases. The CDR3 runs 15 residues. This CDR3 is CASSLGARATGELFF. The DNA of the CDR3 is TGTGCCAGCAGCTTAGGAGCCAGGGCCACCGGGGAGCTGTTTTTT.

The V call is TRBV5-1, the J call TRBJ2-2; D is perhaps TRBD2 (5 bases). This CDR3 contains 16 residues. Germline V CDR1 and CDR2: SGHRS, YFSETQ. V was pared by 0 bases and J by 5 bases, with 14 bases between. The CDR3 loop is CASSLAPKTGTGELFF. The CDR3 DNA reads TGCGCCAGCAGCTTGGCCCCGAAAACGGGGACCGGGGAGCTGTTTTTT.

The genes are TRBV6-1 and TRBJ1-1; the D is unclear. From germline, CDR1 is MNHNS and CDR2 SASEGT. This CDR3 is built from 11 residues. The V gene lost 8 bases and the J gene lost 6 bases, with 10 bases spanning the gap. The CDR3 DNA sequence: TGTGCCAGCTACCAAAGGGCTGAAGCTTTCTTT. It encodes CASYQRAEAFF.

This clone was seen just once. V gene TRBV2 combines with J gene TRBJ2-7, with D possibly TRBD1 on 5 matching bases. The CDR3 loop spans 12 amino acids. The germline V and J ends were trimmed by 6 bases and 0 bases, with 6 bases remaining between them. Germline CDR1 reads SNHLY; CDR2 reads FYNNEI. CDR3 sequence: CASRDTSYEQYF. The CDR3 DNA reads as TGTGCCAGCAGGGACACCTCCTACGAGCAGTACTTC.

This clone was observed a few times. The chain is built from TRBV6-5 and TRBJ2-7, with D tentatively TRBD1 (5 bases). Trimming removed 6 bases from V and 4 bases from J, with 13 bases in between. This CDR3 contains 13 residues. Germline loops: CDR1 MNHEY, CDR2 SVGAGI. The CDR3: CASRGQGRYEQYF. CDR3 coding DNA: TGTGCCAGCAGAGGGCAGGGTAGGTACGAGCAGTACTTC.

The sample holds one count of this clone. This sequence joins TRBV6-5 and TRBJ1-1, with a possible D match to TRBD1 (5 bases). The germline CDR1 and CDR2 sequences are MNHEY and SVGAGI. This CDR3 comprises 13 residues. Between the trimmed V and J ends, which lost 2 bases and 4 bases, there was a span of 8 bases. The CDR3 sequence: CASSYAGLTEAFF. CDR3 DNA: TGTGCCAGCAGTTACGCAGGGCTCACTGAAGCTTTCTTT.

The DNA for the CDR3 is TGTGCCAGCTTGAGGGTTATAGCGGGGGGCCGAAATGAGCAGTTCTTC. Its translation: CASLRVIAGGRNEQFF. V usage is TRBV19 and J usage is TRBJ2-1, with 10 positions matching TRBD2. Germline trimming cut 9 bases from V and 7 bases from J; bases unmatched to any gene: 15. Germline values: CDR1 LNHDA, CDR2 SQIVND (reference sequence). The CDR3 contains 16 residues. The variable domain in full, completed from reference TRBV19 and TRBJ2-1, reads DGGITQSPKYLFRKEGQNVTLSCEQNLNHDAMYWYRQDPGQGLRLIYYSQIVNDFQKGDIAEGYSVSREKKESFPLTVTSAQKNPTAFYLCASLRVIAGGRNEQFFGPGTRLTVL.

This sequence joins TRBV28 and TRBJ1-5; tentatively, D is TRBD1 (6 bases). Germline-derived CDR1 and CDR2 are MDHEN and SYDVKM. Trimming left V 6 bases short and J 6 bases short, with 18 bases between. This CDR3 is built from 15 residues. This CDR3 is CASRIPAGASQPQHF. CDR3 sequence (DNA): TGTGCCAGCAGGATCCCCGCGGGGGCGAGTCAGCCCCAGCATTTT.

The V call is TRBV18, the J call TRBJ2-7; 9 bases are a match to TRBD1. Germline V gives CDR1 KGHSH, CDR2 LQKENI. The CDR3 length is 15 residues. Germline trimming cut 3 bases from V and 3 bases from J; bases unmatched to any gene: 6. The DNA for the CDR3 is TGTGCCAGCTCACCTTCCGGGACAGGGTTCTACGAGCAGTACTTC. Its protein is CASSPSGTGFYEQYF.

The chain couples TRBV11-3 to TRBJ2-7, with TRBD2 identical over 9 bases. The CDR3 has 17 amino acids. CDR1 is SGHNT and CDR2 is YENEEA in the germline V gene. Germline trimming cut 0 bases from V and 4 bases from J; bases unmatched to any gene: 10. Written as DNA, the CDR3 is TGTGCCAGCAGCTTAGAGGCGGGGGCTAGCGGGAATTACGAGCAGTACTTC. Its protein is CASSLEAGASGNYEQYF.

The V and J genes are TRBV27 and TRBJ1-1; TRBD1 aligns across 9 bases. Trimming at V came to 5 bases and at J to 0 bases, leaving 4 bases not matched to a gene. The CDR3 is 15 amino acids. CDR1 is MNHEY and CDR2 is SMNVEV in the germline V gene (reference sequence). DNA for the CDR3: TGTGCCAGCAGTATAACAGGGGGCCTGAACACTGAAGCTTTCTTT. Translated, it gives CASSITGGLNTEAFF.

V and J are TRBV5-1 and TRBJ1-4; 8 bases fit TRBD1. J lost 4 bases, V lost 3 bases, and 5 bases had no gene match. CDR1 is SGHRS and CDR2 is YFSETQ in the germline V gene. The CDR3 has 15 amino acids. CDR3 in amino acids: CASSSRTGFNEKLFF. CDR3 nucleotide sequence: TGCGCCAGCAGCTCCCGGACAGGGTTTAATGAAAAACTGTTTTTT.

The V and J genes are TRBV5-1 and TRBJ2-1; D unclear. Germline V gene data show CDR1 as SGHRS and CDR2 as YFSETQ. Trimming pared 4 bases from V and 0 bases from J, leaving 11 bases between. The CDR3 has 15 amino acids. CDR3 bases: TGCGCCAGCAGCGCCGGTATAAACTCCTACAATGAGCAGTTCTTC. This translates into CASSAGINSYNEQFF.

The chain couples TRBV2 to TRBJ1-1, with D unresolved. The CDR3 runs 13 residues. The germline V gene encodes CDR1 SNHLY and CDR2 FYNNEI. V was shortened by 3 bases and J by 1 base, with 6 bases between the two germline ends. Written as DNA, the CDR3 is TGTGCCAGCAGTGAGTGGCAGAACACTGAAGCTTTCTTT. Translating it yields CASSEWQNTEAFF.

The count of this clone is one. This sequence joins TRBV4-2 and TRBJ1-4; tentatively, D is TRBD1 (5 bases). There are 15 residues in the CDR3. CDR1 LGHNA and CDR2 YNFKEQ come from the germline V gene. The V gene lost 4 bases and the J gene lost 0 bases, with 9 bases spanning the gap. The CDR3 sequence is CASSRGDATNEKLFF. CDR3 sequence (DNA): TGTGCCAGCAGCCGGGGGGATGCAACTAATGAAAAACTGTTTTTT.

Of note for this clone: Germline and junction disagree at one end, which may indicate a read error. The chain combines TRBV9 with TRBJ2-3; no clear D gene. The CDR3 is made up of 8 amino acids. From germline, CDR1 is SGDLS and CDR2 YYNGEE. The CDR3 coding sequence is TGCGACACAGATACGCAGTATTTT. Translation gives CDTDTQYF.

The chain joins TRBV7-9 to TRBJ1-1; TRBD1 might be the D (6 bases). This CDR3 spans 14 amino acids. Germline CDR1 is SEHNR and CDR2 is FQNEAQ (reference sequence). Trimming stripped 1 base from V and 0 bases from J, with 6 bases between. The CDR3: CASSLEGVNTEAFF. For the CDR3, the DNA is TGTGCCAGCAGCTTAGAGGGGGTGAACACTGAAGCTTTCTTT.

CDR3 DNA sequence: TGTGCCAGCAGCTTGACTCAGGGGCGTAACTACGAGCAGTACTTC. Encoded protein: CASSLTQGRNYEQYF. The rearrangement uses TRBV5-6 and TRBJ2-7, with D tentatively TRBD1 (6 bases). Trimming shortened V by 1 base and J by 3 bases, and 14 bases separated the two germline ends. CDR3 length: 15 amino acids. Germline assignment: CDR1 SGHDT and CDR2 YYEEEE.

The DNA of the CDR3 is TGTGCCAGCAGCGCAGGACAAGGCAATCAGCCCCAGCATTTT. Protein product: CASSAGQGNQPQHF. The genes are TRBV9 and TRBJ1-5; D may be TRBD1 (5 bases). The V end was cut by 3 bases, the J end by 2 bases, with 9 bases between. The CDR3 loop spans 14 amino acids. Germline V gene sequence: CDR1 SGDLS, CDR2 YYNGEE.

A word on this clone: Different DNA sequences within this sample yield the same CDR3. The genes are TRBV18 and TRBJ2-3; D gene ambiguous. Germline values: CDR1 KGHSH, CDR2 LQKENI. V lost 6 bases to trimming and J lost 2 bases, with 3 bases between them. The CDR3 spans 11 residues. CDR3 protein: CASSPTDTQYF. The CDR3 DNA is TGTGCCAGCTCTCCCACAGATACGCAGTATTTT.

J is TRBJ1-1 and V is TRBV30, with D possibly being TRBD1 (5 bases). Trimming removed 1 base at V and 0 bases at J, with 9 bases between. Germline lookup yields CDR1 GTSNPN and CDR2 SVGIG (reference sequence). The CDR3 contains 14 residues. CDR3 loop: CAWSGEGMNTEAFF. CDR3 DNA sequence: TGTGCCTGGAGTGGGGAGGGGATGAACACTGAAGCTTTCTTT.

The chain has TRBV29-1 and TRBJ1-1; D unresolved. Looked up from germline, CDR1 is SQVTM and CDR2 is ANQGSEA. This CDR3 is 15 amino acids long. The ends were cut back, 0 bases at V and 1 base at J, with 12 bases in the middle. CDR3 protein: CSVEDLGTPNTEAFF. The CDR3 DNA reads TGCAGCGTTGAAGATTTGGGCACACCGAACACTGAAGCTTTCTTT.

CDR3: CASSPSGAGELFF. Here the CDR3 DNA reads TGTGCCAGCAGCCCCAGCGGGGCCGGGGAGCTGTTTTTT. V usage is TRBV7-3 and J usage is TRBJ2-2; the match to TRBD2 covers 7 bases. CDR3 length: 13 amino acids. Germline V gene sequence: CDR1 SGHTA, CDR2 FQGTGA. After removal of 5 bases from V and 6 bases from J, the junction contained 3 bases not matched to a gene. Together with reference TRBV7-3 and TRBJ2-2, the CDR3 gives the full variable domain: GAGVSQTPSNKVTEKGKYVELRCDPISGHTALYWYRQSLGQGPEFLIYFQGTGAADDSGLPNDRFFAVRPEGSVSTLKIQRTERGDSAVYLCASSPSGAGELFFGEGSRLTVL.

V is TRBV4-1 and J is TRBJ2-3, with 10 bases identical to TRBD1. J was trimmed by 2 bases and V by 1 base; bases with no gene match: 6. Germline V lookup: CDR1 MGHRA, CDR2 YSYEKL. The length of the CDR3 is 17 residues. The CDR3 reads CASSQVGTGAITDTQYF. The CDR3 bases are TGCGCCAGCAGCCAAGTCGGGACAGGGGCTATCACAGATACGCAGTATTTT.

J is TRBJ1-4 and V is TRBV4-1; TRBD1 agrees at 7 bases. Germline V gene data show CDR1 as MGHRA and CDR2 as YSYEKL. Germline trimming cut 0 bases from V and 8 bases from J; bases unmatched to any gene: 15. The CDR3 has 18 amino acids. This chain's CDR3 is CASSQDSLTGHSREKLFF. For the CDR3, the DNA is TGCGCCAGCAGCCAAGATAGCCTGACAGGGCATTCACGGGAAAAACTGTTTTTT.